This TCR beta chain was found in a study of identical twins. Findings and limits, study-wide: Model-predicted out-of-frame TCR alpha sharing fell below observed values in monozygotic twins. Out-of-frame beta chain sequences displayed weaker excess sharing between twins. Out-of-frame alpha sequences shared by twins were enriched for low generation probability.

The table lists this clonotype with a few counts. Antigen: not known. CDR3 length: 17 amino acids. V lost 2 bases and J lost 1; bases outside the gene matches: 13. Germline CDR1 DFQATT, CDR2 SNEGSKA (reference sequence). Healthy Caucasians were all of the donors. TCRdb recomputed calls from the 5' RACE reads with MiXCR, one row per CDR3 protein. The data show roughly 250,000 distinct CDR3 sequences, about 7.3% seen once. These same records also appear under a second study, on yellow fever vaccine responses in identical twins.

This clonotype originated in a woman aged 18-35 years in good health. Material for sequencing was memory (CD45RO+) T cells sorted from blood. The chain has TRBV20-1 and TRBJ2-5; TRBD1 aligns across 7 bases. CDR3 amino acids: CSARKGGQIQTQETQYF. The CDR3 nucleotides read TGCAGTGCTAGAAAAGGGGGACAGATACAAACCCAAGAGACCCAGTACTTC.